Each of the 14 T cell receptor beta chains below was sequenced from the same sample in a study of cytomegalovirus exposure and HLA in healthy donors. Vbeta (60) and Jbeta (13) primers were used in the PCR. The protocol was immunoSEQ multiplex PCR, while the TCRdb copy is restricted to in-frame clones and leaves out a portion. The sample records some 89,000 clones, around three quarters being singletons. The sample was PBMCs. These receptors were taken from a man in his sixties in good health and CMV-seronegative.

The rearrangement links TRBV6-4 to TRBJ2-7; weak D call: TRBD1 (5 bases). Per germline, CDR1 MRHNA and CDR2 SNTAGT. This CDR3 is built from 14 residues. V lost 4 bases and J lost 2, with 12 bases in between. DNA of the CDR3: TGTGCCAGCAGTGTAGGAGTGGGGCCCTACGAGCAGTACTTC. Its translation: CASSVGVGPYEQYF.

The chain joins TRBV11-2 to TRBJ2-3; D remains ambiguous. The germline gives CDR1 SGHAT, CDR2 FQNNGV. The length of the CDR3 is 11 residues. V dropped 8 bases and J dropped 6 bases, with 9 bases sitting between them. The CDR3 sequence is CASGLWDTQYF. As DNA, the CDR3 is TGTGCCAGCGGGCTCTGGGATACGCAGTATTTT.

This clone was detected only a few times. The chain combines TRBV6-1 with TRBJ2-1, with D perhaps matching TRBD1 (6 bases). V was pared by 7 bases and J by 9 bases, with 19 bases between. The CDR3 is 14 residues long. Germline lookup yields CDR1 MNHNS and CDR2 SASEGT. This CDR3 is CASNREGVSGEQFF. CDR3 nucleotide sequence: TGTGCCAGCAACCGTGAGGGGGTGTCGGGTGAGCAGTTCTTC.

This chain links TRBV11-3 with TRBJ1-1; D possibly corresponds to TRBD1 (6 bases). The CDR3 is 14 residues long. The V gene's germline CDR1 is SGHNT and CDR2 YENEEA. V was clipped by 6 bases and J by 1 base, with 12 bases between them. CDR3 DNA: TGTGCCAGCAGTCCGGGGGGGCGGAACACTGAAGCTTTCTTT. Its translation is CASSPGGRNTEAFF.

The CDR3 bases are TGTGCCAGCAGCTCGAGAATGGGGACTCGCCCATTTTATGAGCAGTTCTTC. As protein: CASSSRMGTRPFYEQFF. The rearrangement links TRBV13 to TRBJ2-1; a weak D match, TRBD2 (6 bases). The CDR3 has 17 amino acids. With 4 bases removed from V and 8 bases from J, the gap between germline ends came to 24 bases. Germline CDR1 PRHDT, CDR2 FYEKMQ (reference sequence).

This clone appeared once. V and J are TRBV5-5 and TRBJ2-2; maybe TRBD1 (6 bases). The V end lost 0 bases, the J end lost 3 bases, and 9 bases lay between the germline ends. The CDR3 consists of 15 residues. The V gene's germline CDR1 is SGHKS and CDR2 YYEKEE (reference sequence). The CDR3 spells CASSLGQDYTGELFF. The CDR3 DNA reads TGTGCCAGCAGCTTGGGACAGGACTACACCGGGGAGCTGTTTTTT.

CDR3: CASGQNRGVYEQYF. DNA for the CDR3: TGTGCCAGCGGGCAGAACAGGGGAGTCTACGAGCAGTACTTC. J is TRBJ2-7 and V is TRBV28; TRBD1 aligns across 7 bases. This CDR3 region has 14 residues. Germline CDR1 is MDHEN and CDR2 is SYDVKM. The ends lost 8 bases at V and 3 bases at J; junction bases unmatched: 10.

The chain combines TRBV7-2 with TRBJ2-1; TRBD2 aligns across 10 bases. The germline V gene has CDR1 SGHTA and CDR2 FQGNSA. CDR3 size: 15 residues. The ends lost 5 bases at V and 4 bases at J; junction bases unmatched: 5. The CDR3 DNA follows: TGTGCCAGCAGCATCTTAGCGGGGGGATACAATGAGCAGTTCTTC. It translates to CASSILAGGYNEQFF.

The chain combines TRBV2 with TRBJ1-1; 12 nucleotides agree with TRBD1. Germline trimming cut 8 bases from V and 5 bases from J; bases unmatched to any gene: 12. Per germline, CDR1 SNHLY and CDR2 FYNNEI. This CDR3 region has 16 residues. CDR3 DNA: TGTGCCAGCGCTCGGGACAGGGGGCTCCGAGGGACTGAAGCTTTCTTT. Its translation: CASARDRGLRGTEAFF.

The chain joins TRBV5-1 to TRBJ1-2; D is uncertain. From germline, CDR1 is SGHRS and CDR2 YFSETQ. Trimming left V 3 bases short and J 6 bases short, with 15 bases between. The CDR3 covers 14 residues. CDR3 sequence: CASSSRYHTDGYTF. In DNA, the CDR3 is TGCGCCAGCAGCTCCCGATACCACACCGATGGCTACACCTTC.

This clone appeared a few times. Mismatch with germline at one junction end may stem from a read error. The genes are TRBV7-7 and TRBJ2-1; 9 bases are shared with TRBD2. Germline V gene lookup returns CDR1 SSHAT and CDR2 FNYEAQ (reference sequence). The CDR3 consists of 15 residues. The CDR3 is CASSFSSGINNEQFF. CDR3 coding DNA: TGTGCTAGCAGCTTTTCTAGCGGGATCAACAATGAGCAGTTCTTC.

The chain is built from TRBV5-1 and TRBJ1-2, with D tentatively TRBD1 (6 bases). CDR1 and CDR2 (germline): SGHRS, YFSETQ. The CDR3 length is 16 residues. V gave up 4 bases and J gave up 3 bases, with 19 bases separating them. CDR3 protein: CASSPSGTPDDYGYTF. The CDR3 DNA reads TGCGCCAGCAGCCCATCCGGGACACCGGACGACTATGGCTACACCTTC.

This clone has a handful of counts. The rearrangement links TRBV4-1 to TRBJ2-3, with 11 nucleotides matching TRBD2. V lost 0 bases and J lost 2; bases outside the gene matches: 4. CDR1 and CDR2 from the germline V gene are MGHRA and YSYEKL. The CDR3 runs to 17 residues. CDR3 DNA sequence: TGCGCCAGCAGCCAAGAAGGGACTAGCGGAGCCACAGATACGCAGTATTTT. Translated, it gives CASSQEGTSGATDTQYF.

This clone was counted once. The V call is TRBV25-1, the J call TRBJ1-4, with 8 bases identical to TRBD1. The CDR3 runs to 16 residues. Germline V lookup: CDR1 MGHDK, CDR2 SYGVNS. Unmatched junction bases numbered 8, after V lost 1 base and J lost 7 bases. CDR3 in amino acids: CASSEWGAGGLEKLFF. In DNA form, the CDR3 reads TGTGCCAGCAGTGAATGGGGTGCAGGGGGCCTTGAAAAACTGTTTTTT.